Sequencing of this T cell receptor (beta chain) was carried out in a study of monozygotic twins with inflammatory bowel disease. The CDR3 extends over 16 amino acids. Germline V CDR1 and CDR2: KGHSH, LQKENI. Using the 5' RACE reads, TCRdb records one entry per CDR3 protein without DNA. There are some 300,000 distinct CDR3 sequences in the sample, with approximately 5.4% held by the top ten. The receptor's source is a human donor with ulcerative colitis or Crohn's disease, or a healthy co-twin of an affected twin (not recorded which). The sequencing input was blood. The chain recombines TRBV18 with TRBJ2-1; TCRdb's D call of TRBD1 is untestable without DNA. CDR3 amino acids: CASSPVSSTVDYEQFF.